The entry that follows covers one T cell receptor beta chain sequence. Assay: immunoSEQ multiplex PCR; the TCRdb copy retains only in-frame clones and omits some. The sample holds some 300,000 clones, roughly 89% seen once. These data originate in a study of blood T cell repertoires in COVID-19. Germline CDR1 LNHDA, CDR2 SQIVND (reference sequence). CDR3 length equals 13 residues. Losses at the gene ends were 9 bases for V and 7 bases for J; bases not matched to a gene: 10. The source material was PBMCs or T cells enriched from blood (not recorded which). The genes are TRBV19 and TRBJ2-7, with 9 bases that match TRBD1. The origin of this receptor is a woman in her 30s who had recovered from COVID-19. The CDR3 sequence is CASEKSGTGEQYF. The CDR3 nucleotides read TGTGCCAGCGAAAAATCCGGGACAGGGGAGCAGTACTTC. The full variable domain, completed using reference TRBV19 and TRBJ2-7, is DGGITQSPKYLFRKEGQNVTLSCEQNLNHDAMYWYRQDPGQGLRLIYYSQIVNDFQKGDIAEGYSVSREKKESFPLTVTSAQKNPTAFYLCASEKSGTGEQYFGPGTRLTVT.